The 25 T cell receptor beta chains below all came from one sample that was sequenced in a study of vaccination effects on CD4 cells after COVID-19. The protocol was immunoSEQ multiplex PCR, while the TCRdb copy is restricted to in-frame clones and leaves out a portion. The sample records 70,000 to 95,000 clones, roughly 80% being singletons. Under the ViraFEST assay, PBMC were stimulated with viral peptide pools so that antigen-specific CD4+ T cells expanded. Sequencing was performed afterwards. CD4+ T cell isolation took place after less than 13 days of culture. These receptors' antigens are unknown. The sample in question was CD4+ T cells from PBMCs cultured with HCoV-229E spike peptides, obtained before COVID-19 vaccination. The receptors shown here come from a human donor who received a COVID-19 vaccine.

The rearrangement joins TRBV9 to TRBJ1-2; D possibly corresponds to TRBD1 (6 bases). V was shortened by 4 bases and J by 4 bases, with 14 bases between the two germline ends. The germline gives CDR1 SGDLS, CDR2 YYNGEE. This CDR3 spans 14 amino acids. The CDR3 sequence is CASSTQGGGYGYTF. DNA for the CDR3: TGTGCCAGCAGCACACAGGGAGGCGGCTATGGCTACACCTTC.

V and J are TRBV6-4 and TRBJ2-5; 11 bases line up with TRBD2. This CDR3 spans 19 amino acids. Germline CDR1 is MRHNA and CDR2 is SNTAGT. V shed 0 bases and J 0 bases; nucleotides not matched to a gene: 9. In DNA, the CDR3 is TGTGCCAGCAGTGACTCGAAGAGGGTAGCGGGGGGGGACCAAGAGACCCAGTACTTC. This translates into CASSDSKRVAGGDQETQYF.

The chain combines TRBV7-9 with TRBJ1-1, with TRBD1 identical over 9 bases. This CDR3 is 14 amino acids long. The J segment lost 6 bases and the V segment lost 5 bases, leaving 7 bases of the junction unmatched. CDR1 is SEHNR, CDR2 FQNEAQ, per germline (reference sequence). The CDR3 spells CASSPRRQGAEAFF. The CDR3 DNA follows: TGTGCCAGCAGCCCCCGGAGACAGGGGGCTGAAGCTTTCTTT.

This clone was seen a handful of times. This sequence joins TRBV28 and TRBJ1-1, with no clear D. The V end lost 2 bases, the J end lost 7 bases, and 8 bases lay between the germline ends. CDR1 and CDR2 from the germline V gene are MDHEN and SYDVKM. The CDR3 extends over 12 amino acids. The CDR3: CASSLPVFEAFF. For the CDR3, the DNA is TGTGCCAGCAGTTTACCGGTTTTTGAAGCTTTCTTT.

J is TRBJ2-1 and V is TRBV24-1; 8 nucleotides align to TRBD1. Trimming took 7 bases from V and 7 from J; bases not matched to a gene: 11. The germline gives CDR1 KGHDR, CDR2 SFDVKD. The CDR3 is 15 residues long. The CDR3 DNA reads as TGTGCCACCAGCCCGGGACAGGCAATAAGAAATGAGCAGTTCTTC. Translating it yields CATSPGQAIRNEQFF.

This clone was counted a single time. The chain employs TRBV7-2 and TRBJ2-5; weak D call: TRBD2 (7 bases). CDR1 and CDR2 (germline): SGHTA, FQGNSA. V lost 1 base, J lost 3 bases, and 12 bases lay in between. CDR3 length equals 15 residues. The CDR3 spells CASSLVWGGKETQYF. In DNA, the CDR3 is TGTGCCAGCAGCTTAGTGTGGGGGGGCAAAGAGACCCAGTACTTC.

The rearrangement uses TRBV6-6 and TRBJ1-1; 10 bases line up with TRBD1. The germline CDR1 and CDR2 sequences are MNHNY and SVGAGI (reference sequence). The length of the CDR3 is 13 residues. V was pared by 8 bases and J by 4 bases, with 4 bases of the junction left unmatched. In nucleotides, the CDR3 is TGTGCCAGCGGTCGGACAGGGGGCACTGAAGCTTTCTTT. Translated: CASGRTGGTEAFF.

The chain recombines TRBV15 with TRBJ2-5; D unclear. V lost 0 bases and J lost 3, with 11 bases in between. Germline CDR1 is LNHNV and CDR2 is YYDKDF (reference sequence). The CDR3 extends over 15 amino acids. The CDR3 region has the DNA TGTGCCACCAGCAGAGATTCTTGGCGGAAAGAGACCCAGTACTTC. Translation: CATSRDSWRKETQYF.

The chain recombines TRBV7-3 with TRBJ2-1; D unclear. Germline V CDR1 and CDR2: SGHTA, FQGTGA. Trimming removed 1 base at V and 2 bases at J, with 9 bases between. The CDR3 totals 15 residues. The CDR3 coding sequence is TGTGCCAGCAGCTTAAGCCGTCCGGCCTACAATGAGCAGTTCTTC. Translated, it gives CASSLSRPAYNEQFF.

This sequence joins TRBV6-5 and TRBJ2-4, with 7 bases fitting TRBD2. The junction had 8 bases not matched to a gene; V was cut back by 2 bases and J by 4 bases. The length of the CDR3 is 16 residues. CDR1 is MNHEY, CDR2 SVGAGI, per germline. For the CDR3, the DNA is TGTGCCAGCAGTTACCTCGGGGCTAGCGGAAAAAACATTCAGTACTTC. Protein sequence: CASSYLGASGKNIQYF.

The CDR3 DNA reads as TGTGCCAGTCGCGACCGTAATACCCGAGCAGCCGATACGCAGTATTTT. Its protein is CASRDRNTRAADTQYF. The V and J genes are TRBV19 and TRBJ2-3; unclear D gene. The CDR3 consists of 16 residues. V lost 8 bases to trimming and J lost 6 bases, with 24 bases between them. Germline CDR1 is LNHDA and CDR2 is SQIVND (reference sequence).

This chain uses TRBV10-3 with TRBJ2-5, with D possibly matching TRBD2 (5 bases). V gave up 0 bases and J gave up 5 bases, with 7 bases separating them. This CDR3 contains 13 residues. The germline CDR1 and CDR2 sequences are ENHRY and SYGVKD. This CDR3 is CAISESGEETQYF. The CDR3 nucleotides read TGTGCCATCAGTGAGTCCGGGGAGGAGACCCAGTACTTC.

The chain recombines TRBV6-2 or TRBV6-3 with TRBJ2-5; D might be TRBD2 (6 bases). V was shortened by 2 bases and J by 5 bases, with 15 bases between the two germline ends. The CDR3 consists of 15 residues. The germline gives CDR1 MNHEY, CDR2 SVGEGT. CDR3 bases: TGTGCCAGCAGTTACGCCGGGACGGCGGGGGAGACCCAGTACTTC. Translation gives CASSYAGTAGETQYF.

This clone has just a few counts. The rearrangement joins TRBV9 to TRBJ2-2, with a tentative D call TRBD1 (6 bases). This CDR3 contains 15 residues. The V and J ends lost 1 base and 3 bases respectively, with 10 bases between them. CDR1 is SGDLS, CDR2 YYNGEE, per germline. CDR3 amino acids: CASSVTPGDTGELFF. The CDR3, as DNA: TGTGCCAGCAGCGTAACCCCAGGGGACACCGGGGAGCTGTTTTTT.

The genes are TRBV6-5 and TRBJ1-2; the D gene is possibly TRBD1 (5 bases). The germline CDR1 and CDR2 sequences are MNHEY and SVGAGI. This CDR3 contains 14 residues. V was pared by 6 bases and J by 5 bases, with 16 bases between. CDR3 residues: CASRGDGLEYGYTF. The CDR3 nucleotides read TGTGCCAGCAGGGGGGATGGACTGGAGTATGGCTACACCTTC.

This clone was observed a few times. The genes are TRBV5-4 and TRBJ2-7; perhaps TRBD2 as D (6 bases). Germline values: CDR1 SGHNT, CDR2 YYREEE (reference sequence). The V and J ends lost 4 bases and 0 bases respectively, with 11 bases between them. This CDR3 has 14 residues. The CDR3, as DNA: TGTGCCAGCAGCCAGGGACTCCTCTCCTACGAGCAGTACGTC. Translation: CASSQGLLSYEQYV.

This chain connects TRBV5-8 to TRBJ1-3; 9 bases are shared with TRBD1. Germline V CDR1 and CDR2: SGHTS, YDEGEE. V trimming: 1 base; J trimming: 4 bases; junction bases outside the gene matches: 3. The CDR3 covers 15 residues. Written as DNA, the CDR3 is TGTGCCAGCAGCTTGTCAGGGACAGGGGGAAACACCATATATTTT. It specifies CASSLSGTGGNTIYF.

The J gene is TRBJ2-3, the V gene TRBV18, with TRBD1 identical over 8 bases. Germline V gene sequence: CDR1 KGHSH, CDR2 LQKENI. V shed 1 base and J 4 bases; nucleotides not matched to a gene: 7. The CDR3 consists of 16 residues. CDR3 loop: CASSPLTGDSPDTQYF. The CDR3 DNA follows: TGTGCCAGCTCACCACTGACAGGGGACTCCCCAGATACGCAGTATTTT.

Only a few counts were recorded for this clone. This chain links TRBV11-1 with TRBJ2-2, with D perhaps TRBD2 (6 bases). The V gene lost 5 bases and the J gene lost 4 bases, with 11 bases spanning the gap. Germline V gene sequence: CDR1 SGHAT, CDR2 FQDESV (reference sequence). This CDR3 contains 14 residues. The CDR3: CASSRYGGTGELFF. The CDR3 bases are TGTGCCAGCAGCCGCTACGGGGGCACCGGGGAGCTGTTTTTT.

The chain links TRBV6-5 to TRBJ2-1; D uncertain. The germline V and J ends were trimmed by 0 bases and 3 bases, with 12 bases remaining between them. The germline CDR1 and CDR2 sequences are MNHEY and SVGAGI. This CDR3 spans 16 amino acids. CDR3 in amino acids: CASSYSIVYNYNEQFF. The CDR3 coding sequence is TGTGCCAGCAGTTACTCGATAGTATATAACTACAATGAGCAGTTCTTC.

The V call is TRBV19, the J call TRBJ2-2, with D possibly TRBD2 on 6 matching bases. The CDR3 has 17 amino acids. Germline CDR1 reads LNHDA; CDR2 reads SQIVND (reference sequence). The V end was cut by 1 base, the J end by 1 base, with 13 bases between. The CDR3 bases are TGTGCCAGTAGTATAGGCAATTTCGGGGGGAACACCGGGGAGCTGTTTTTT. Its translation: CASSIGNFGGNTGELFF.

The chain couples TRBV18 to TRBJ2-5, with a tentative D call TRBD2 (6 bases). The CDR3 consists of 16 residues. V lost 3 bases and J lost 1, with 15 bases in between. Per germline, CDR1 KGHSH and CDR2 LQKENI. CDR3 protein: CASSPGASDTQETQYF. The CDR3 DNA reads TGTGCCAGCTCACCCGGGGCTAGCGACACCCAAGAGACCCAGTACTTC. The variable domain in full, completed from reference TRBV18 and TRBJ2-5, reads NAGVMQNPRHLVRRRGQEARLRCSPMKGHSHVYWYRQLPEEGLKFMVYLQKENIIDESGMPKERFSAEFPKEGPSILRIQQVVRGDSAAYFCASSPGASDTQETQYFGPGTRLLVL.

This clone turned up a few times. The chain is built from TRBV7-9 and TRBJ2-5; 7 bases line up with TRBD2. The V gene end was trimmed by 2 bases and the J gene end by 1 base; junction bases not matched to a gene: 4. Germline V gives CDR1 SEHNR, CDR2 FQNEAQ (reference sequence). The CDR3 is 15 amino acids. The CDR3: CASSLSSGTQETQYF. CDR3 nucleotide sequence: TGTGCCAGCAGCTTATCGAGCGGGACCCAAGAGACCCAGTACTTC.

This chain uses TRBV27 with TRBJ1-4, with TRBD1 identical over 10 bases. Trimming took 5 bases from V and 7 from J; bases not matched to a gene: 7. The CDR3 contains 15 residues. The germline V gene encodes CDR1 MNHEY and CDR2 SMNVEV (reference sequence). The CDR3 here is CASSRTGGSVEKLFF. DNA of the CDR3: TGTGCCAGCAGTCGGACAGGGGGATCAGTTGAAAAACTGTTTTTT.

In DNA, the CDR3 is TGTGCCAGCAGCCCCTCGGGTCGACAGGGGAGGGGCACAGATACGCAGTATTTT. Its translation is CASSPSGRQGRGTDTQYF. The chain links TRBV9 to TRBJ2-3, with D possibly being TRBD1 (8 bases). CDR1 and CDR2 from the germline V gene are SGDLS and YYNGEE. V shed 4 bases and J shed 1 base, with 22 bases lying between them. The CDR3 is 18 amino acids. The full variable domain, rest sourced from reference TRBV9 and TRBJ2-3, is DSGVTQTPKHLITATGQRVTLRCSPRSGDLSVYWYQQSLDQGLQFLIQYYNGEERAKGNILERFSAQQFPDLHSELNLSSLELGDSALYFCASSPSGRQGRGTDTQYFGPGTRLTVL.